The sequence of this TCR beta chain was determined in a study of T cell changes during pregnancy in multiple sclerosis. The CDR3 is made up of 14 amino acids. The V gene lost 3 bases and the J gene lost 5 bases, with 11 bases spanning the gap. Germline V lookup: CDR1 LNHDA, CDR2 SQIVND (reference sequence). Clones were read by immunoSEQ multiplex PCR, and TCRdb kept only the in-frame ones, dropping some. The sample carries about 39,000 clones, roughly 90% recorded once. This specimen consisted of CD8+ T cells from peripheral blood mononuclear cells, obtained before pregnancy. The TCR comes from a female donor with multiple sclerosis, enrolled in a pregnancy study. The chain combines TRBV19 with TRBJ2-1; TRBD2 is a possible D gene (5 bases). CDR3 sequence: CASSIWAGNNEQFF. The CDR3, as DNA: TGTGCCAGTAGTATCTGGGCGGGCAACAATGAGCAGTTCTTC.